This entry concerns a single T cell receptor (beta chain). Its cognate antigen is unknown. V lost 0 bases and J lost 5, with 14 bases in between. Looked up from germline, CDR1 is GTSNPN and CDR2 is SVGIG (reference sequence). The CDR3 sequence is 15 residues long. This specimen belongs to a study of beta chain features in type 1 diabetes. General study results and limits: Because the template was cDNA, high-expressing cells might be over-represented.

Since all of the isolated RNA was reverse transcribed, expressed TCRB transcripts were what got sequenced. Generated by immunoSEQ multiplex PCR, the TCRdb table keeps only in-frame clones and is missing some. The table shows around 250,000 clones, with about 63% occurring only once. Sequenced material: naive CD4+ T cells from blood. This receptor was identified in a man between 25 and 39 years old in good health. This chain uses TRBV30 with TRBJ2-1; TRBD2 is a possible D gene (5 bases). Here the CDR3 reads CAWSVNLASNNEQFF. DNA of the CDR3: TGTGCCTGGAGTGTTAATCTAGCATCTAACAATGAGCAGTTCTTC.